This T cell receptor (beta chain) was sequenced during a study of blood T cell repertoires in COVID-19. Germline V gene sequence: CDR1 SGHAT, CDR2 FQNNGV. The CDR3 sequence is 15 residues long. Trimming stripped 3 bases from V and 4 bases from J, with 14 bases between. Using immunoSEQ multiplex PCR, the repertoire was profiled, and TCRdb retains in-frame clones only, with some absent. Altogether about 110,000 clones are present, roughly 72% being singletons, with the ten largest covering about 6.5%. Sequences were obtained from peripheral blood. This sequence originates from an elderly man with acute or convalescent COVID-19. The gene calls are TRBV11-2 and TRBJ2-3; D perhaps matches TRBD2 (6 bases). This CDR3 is CASSFVGGGPDTQYF. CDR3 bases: TGTGCCAGCAGCTTTGTTGGGGGAGGCCCAGATACGCAGTATTTT. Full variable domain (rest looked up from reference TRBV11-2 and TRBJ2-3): EAGVAQSPRYKIIEKRQSVAFWCNPISGHATLYWYQQILGQGPKLLIQFQNNGVVDDSQLPKDRFSAERLKGVDSTLKIQPAKLEDSAVYLCASSFVGGGPDTQYFGPGTRLTVL.